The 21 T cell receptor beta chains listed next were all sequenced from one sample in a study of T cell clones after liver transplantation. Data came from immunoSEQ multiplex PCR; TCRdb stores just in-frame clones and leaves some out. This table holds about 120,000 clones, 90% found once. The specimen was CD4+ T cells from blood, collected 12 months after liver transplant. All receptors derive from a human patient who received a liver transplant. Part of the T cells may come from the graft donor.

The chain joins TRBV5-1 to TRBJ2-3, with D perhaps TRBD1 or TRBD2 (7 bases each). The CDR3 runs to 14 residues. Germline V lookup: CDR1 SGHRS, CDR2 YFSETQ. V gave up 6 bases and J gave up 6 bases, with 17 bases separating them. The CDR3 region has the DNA TGCGCCAGCAACCAGGGAGGGGGCATGGATACGCAGTATTTT. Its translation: CASNQGGGMDTQYF.

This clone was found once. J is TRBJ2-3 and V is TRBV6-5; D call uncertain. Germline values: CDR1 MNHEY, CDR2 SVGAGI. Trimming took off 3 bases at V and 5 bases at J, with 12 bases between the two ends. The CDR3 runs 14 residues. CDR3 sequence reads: CASSYSVSRDTQYF. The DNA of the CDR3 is TGTGCCAGCAGTTATTCCGTTTCTAGAGATACGCAGTATTTT.

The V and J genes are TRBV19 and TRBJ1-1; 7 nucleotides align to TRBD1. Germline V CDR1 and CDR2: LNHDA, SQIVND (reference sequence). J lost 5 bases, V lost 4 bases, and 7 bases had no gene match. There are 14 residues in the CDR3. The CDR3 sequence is CASSTQGTGTEAFF. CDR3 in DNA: TGTGCCAGTAGTACACAGGGGACGGGGACTGAAGCTTTCTTT.

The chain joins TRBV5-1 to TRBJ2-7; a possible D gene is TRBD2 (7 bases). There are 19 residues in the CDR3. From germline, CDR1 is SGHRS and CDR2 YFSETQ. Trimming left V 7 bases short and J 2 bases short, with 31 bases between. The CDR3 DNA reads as TGCGCCAGCCGGAACCCGGGGGGCGAACTAGGGGAGGGGACCTACGAGCAGTACTTC. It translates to CASRNPGGELGEGTYEQYF.

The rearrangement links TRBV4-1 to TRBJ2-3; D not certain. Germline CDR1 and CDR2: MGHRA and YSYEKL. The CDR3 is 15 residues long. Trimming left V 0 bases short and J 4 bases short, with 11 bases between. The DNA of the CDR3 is TGCGCCAGCAGCCAAGAGTTTGGCAGACCAGATACGCAGTATTTT. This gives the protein CASSQEFGRPDTQYF.

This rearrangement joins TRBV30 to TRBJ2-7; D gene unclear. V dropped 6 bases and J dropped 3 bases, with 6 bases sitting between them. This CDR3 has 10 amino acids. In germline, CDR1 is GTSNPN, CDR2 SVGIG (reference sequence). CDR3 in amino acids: CACGVYEQYF. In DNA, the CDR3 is TGTGCCTGTGGGGTCTACGAGCAGTACTTC.

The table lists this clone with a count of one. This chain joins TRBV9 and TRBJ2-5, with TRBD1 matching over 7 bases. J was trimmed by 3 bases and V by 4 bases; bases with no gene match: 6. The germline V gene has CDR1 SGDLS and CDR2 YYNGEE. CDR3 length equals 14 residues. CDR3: CASSPQGFEETQYF. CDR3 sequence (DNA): TGTGCCAGCAGCCCACAGGGGTTCGAAGAGACCCAGTACTTC.

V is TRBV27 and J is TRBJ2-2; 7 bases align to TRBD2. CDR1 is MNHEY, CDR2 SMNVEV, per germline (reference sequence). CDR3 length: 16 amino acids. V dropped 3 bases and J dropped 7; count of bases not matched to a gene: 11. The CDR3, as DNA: TGTGCCAGCAGTTTTTCTGGTCTAGCGGACCACGGGGAGCTGTTTTTT. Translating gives CASSFSGLADHGELFF.

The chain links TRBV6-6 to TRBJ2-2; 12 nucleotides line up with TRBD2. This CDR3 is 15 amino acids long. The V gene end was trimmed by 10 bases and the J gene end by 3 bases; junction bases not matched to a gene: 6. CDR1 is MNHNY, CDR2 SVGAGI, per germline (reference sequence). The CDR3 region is CATRLAGVDTGELFF. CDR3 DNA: TGTGCCACCCGACTAGCGGGAGTTGACACCGGGGAGCTGTTTTTT.

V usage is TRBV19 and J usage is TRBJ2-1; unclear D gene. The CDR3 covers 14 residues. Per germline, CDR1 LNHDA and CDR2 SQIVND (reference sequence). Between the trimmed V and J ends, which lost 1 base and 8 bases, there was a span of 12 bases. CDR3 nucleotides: TGTGCCAGTAGTATAGTCGGCTATAAACATGAGCAGTTCTTC. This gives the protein CASSIVGYKHEQFF.

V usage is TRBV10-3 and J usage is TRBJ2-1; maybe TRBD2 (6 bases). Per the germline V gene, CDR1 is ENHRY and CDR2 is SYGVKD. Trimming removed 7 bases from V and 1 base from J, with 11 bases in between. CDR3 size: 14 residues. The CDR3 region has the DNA TGTGCCATCATGGACTACCAATCCTACAATGAGCAGTTCTTC. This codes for CAIMDYQSYNEQFF.

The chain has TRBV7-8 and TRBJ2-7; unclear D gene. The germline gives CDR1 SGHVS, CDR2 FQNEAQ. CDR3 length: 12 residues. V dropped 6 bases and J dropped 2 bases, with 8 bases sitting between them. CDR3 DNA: TGTGCCAGCAGTGTTCGACCCTACGAGCAGTACTTC. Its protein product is CASSVRPYEQYF.

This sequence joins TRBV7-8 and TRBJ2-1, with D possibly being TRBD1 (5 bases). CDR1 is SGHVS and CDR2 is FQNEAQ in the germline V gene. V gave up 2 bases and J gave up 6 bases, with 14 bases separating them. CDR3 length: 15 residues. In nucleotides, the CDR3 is TGTGCCAGCAGCTTACAGGGATCCTGGGGCAATGAGCAGTTCTTC. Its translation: CASSLQGSWGNEQFF.

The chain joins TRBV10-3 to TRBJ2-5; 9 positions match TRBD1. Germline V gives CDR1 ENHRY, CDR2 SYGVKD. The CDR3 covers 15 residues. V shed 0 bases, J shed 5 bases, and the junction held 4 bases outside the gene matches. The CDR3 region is CAISESDRGSETQYF. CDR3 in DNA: TGTGCCATCAGTGAGTCGGACAGGGGATCCGAGACCCAGTACTTC.

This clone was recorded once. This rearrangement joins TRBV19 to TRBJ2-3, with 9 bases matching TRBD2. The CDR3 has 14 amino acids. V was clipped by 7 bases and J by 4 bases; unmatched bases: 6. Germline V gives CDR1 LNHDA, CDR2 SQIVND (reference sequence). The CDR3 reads CASMGRGGPDTQYF. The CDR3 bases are TGTGCCAGTATGGGGCGGGGGGGACCAGATACGCAGTATTTT.

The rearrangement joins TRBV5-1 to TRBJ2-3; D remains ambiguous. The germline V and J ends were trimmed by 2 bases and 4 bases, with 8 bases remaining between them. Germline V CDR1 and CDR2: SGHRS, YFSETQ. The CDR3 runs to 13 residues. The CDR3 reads CASSLIESDTQYF. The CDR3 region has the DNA TGCGCCAGCAGCTTAATAGAATCAGATACGCAGTATTTT.

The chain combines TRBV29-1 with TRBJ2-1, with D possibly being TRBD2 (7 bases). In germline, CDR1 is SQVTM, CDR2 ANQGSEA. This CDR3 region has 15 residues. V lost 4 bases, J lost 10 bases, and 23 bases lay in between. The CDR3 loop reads CSVGGGSPGPREQFF. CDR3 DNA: TGCAGCGTTGGGGGGGGCTCCCCAGGGCCTAGGGAGCAGTTCTTC.

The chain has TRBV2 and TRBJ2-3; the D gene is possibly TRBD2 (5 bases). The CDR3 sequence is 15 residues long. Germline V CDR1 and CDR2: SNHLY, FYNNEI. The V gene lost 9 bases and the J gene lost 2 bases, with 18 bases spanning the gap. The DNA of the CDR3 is TGTGCCAGTAAAGGAGGCGGGCCCGTCACAGATACGCAGTATTTT. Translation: CASKGGGPVTDTQYF.

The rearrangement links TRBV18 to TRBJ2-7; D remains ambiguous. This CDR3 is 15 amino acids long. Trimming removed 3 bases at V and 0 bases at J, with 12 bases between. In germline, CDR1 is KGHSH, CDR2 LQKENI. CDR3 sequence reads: CASSPGGVSSYEQYF. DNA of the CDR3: TGTGCCAGCTCACCCGGCGGAGTAAGCTCCTACGAGCAGTACTTC.

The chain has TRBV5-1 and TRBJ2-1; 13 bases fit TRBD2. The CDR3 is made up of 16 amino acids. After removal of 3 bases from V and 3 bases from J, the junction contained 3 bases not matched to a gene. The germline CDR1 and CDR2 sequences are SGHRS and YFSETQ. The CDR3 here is CASSSGTSGVYNEQFF. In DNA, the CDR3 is TGCGCCAGCAGCTCCGGGACTAGCGGGGTCTACAATGAGCAGTTCTTC.

The CDR3 is CASSATGTLPNEQYF. The CDR3 region has the DNA TGCGCCAGCAGTGCTACCGGGACGCTTCCTAACGAGCAGTACTTC. The rearrangement links TRBV10-2 to TRBJ2-7; the D call may be TRBD1 or TRBD2 (5 bases each). This CDR3 has 15 residues. V dropped 4 bases and J dropped 5 bases, with 18 bases sitting between them. CDR1 is WSHSY and CDR2 is SAAADI in the germline V gene.